What follows is one T cell receptor (beta chain) and its context. Its antigen is undetermined. The sample is drawn from a study of T cells after posttransplantation cyclophosphamide. Broader study findings: TRB clonality was highly associated with recipient CMV seropositivity and reactivation.

Repertoires were generated with immunoSEQ multiplex PCR, while TCRdb's copy carries only in-frame clones and drops some. The table shows 15,000 to 20,000 clones, with 60% to 80% occurring only once. Cyclophosphamide on days +3 and +4 followed busulfan-fludarabine conditioning and a marrow graft. J was trimmed by 4 bases and V by 3 bases; bases with no gene match: 7. The CDR3 consists of 15 residues. The germline CDR1 and CDR2 sequences are GTSNPN and SVGIG (reference sequence). Specimen: CD8+ T cells sorted from PBMCs, collected 1903 days after a stem cell transplant with posttransplant cyclophosphamide. This chain uses TRBV30 with TRBJ2-5; 11 bases map to TRBD2. This receptor was obtained from a female patient in her thirties or forties who received an allogeneic stem cell transplant from a related donor, was CMV-positive, and had no GVHD. The graft donor may have given rise to some T cells. CDR3 loop: CAWRTSGEPLETQYF. The CDR3 DNA reads as TGTGCCTGGAGGACTAGCGGGGAACCGTTAGAGACCCAGTACTTC.